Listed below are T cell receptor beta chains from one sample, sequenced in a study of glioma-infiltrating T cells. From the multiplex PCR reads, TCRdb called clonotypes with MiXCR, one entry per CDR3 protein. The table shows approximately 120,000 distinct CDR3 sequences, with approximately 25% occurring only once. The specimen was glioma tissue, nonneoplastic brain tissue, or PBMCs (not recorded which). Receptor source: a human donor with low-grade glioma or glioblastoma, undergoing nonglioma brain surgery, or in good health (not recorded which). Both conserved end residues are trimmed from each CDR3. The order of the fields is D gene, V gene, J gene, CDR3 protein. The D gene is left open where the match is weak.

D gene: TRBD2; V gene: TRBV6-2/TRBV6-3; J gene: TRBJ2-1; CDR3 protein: ASSLLAGASYNEQF
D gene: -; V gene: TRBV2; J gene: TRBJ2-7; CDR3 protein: ASGEIPDRGPYEQY
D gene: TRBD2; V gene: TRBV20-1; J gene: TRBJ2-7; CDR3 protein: SARDPGLAVSYEQY
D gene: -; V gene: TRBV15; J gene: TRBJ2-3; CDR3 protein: ATSRDKVTDTQY
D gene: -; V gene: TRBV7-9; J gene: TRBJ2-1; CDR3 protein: ASSLGLNEQF
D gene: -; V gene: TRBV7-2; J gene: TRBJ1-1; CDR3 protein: ASSLYRDHTEAF
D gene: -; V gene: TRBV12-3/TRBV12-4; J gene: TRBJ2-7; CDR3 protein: ASMLSTHEQY
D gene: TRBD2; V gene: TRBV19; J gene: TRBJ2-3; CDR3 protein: ASSREGTGSDTQY
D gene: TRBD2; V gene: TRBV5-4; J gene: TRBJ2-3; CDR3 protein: ASSRGLADVGDTQY
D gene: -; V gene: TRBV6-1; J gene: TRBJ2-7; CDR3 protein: ASSPAYRQY
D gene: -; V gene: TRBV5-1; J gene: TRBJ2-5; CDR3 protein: ASSLELGPGETQY
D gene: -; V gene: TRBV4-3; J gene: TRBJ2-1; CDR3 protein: ASSQDFILQANEQF
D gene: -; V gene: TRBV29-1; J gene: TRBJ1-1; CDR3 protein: SVDIRGPVAEAF
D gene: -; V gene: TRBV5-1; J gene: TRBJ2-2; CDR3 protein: ASREFESNTGELF
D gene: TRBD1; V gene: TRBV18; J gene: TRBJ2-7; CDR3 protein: ASSPAGGEQY
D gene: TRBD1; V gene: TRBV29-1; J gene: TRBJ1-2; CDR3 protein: GVAGQGRGYT
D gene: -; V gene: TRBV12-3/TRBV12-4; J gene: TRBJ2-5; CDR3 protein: ASSPFEKGVKTQY
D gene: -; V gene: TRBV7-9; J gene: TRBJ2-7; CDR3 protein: ASSPGSEQY
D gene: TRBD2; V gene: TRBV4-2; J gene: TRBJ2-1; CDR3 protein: ASSPPRREGEDNEQF
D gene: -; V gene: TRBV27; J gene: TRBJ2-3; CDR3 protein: ASSYYLGSSTDTQY
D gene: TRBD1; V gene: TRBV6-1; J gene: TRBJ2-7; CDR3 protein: ASNVGTGKHEQY
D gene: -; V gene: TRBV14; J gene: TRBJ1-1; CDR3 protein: ASSQDYRQAF
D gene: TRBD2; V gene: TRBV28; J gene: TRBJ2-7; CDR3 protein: ASSLGGTSGSYEQY
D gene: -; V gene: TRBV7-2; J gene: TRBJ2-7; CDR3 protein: ASSLVTFSYEQY
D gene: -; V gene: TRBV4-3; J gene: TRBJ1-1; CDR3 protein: ASSQRVENTEAF
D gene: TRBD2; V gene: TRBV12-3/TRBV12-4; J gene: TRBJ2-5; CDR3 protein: ASSPLPSGRGETQY
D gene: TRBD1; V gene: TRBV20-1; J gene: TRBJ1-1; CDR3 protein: SAREWTGRTEAF
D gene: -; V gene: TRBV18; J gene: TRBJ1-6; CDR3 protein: ASSPGDNSPLH
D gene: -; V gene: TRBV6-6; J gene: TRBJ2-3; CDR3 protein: ASSYGPPWSTDTQY
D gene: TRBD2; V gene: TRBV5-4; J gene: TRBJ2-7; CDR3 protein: ASSGGLAVSYEQY
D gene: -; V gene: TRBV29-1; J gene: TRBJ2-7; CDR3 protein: SVVTESPAGEQY
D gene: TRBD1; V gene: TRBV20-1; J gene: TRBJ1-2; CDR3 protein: SAREQGAYGYT
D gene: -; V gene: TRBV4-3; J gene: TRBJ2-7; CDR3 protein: ASSQDTGSAREQY
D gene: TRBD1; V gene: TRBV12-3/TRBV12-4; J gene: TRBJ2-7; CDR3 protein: ASSDNRGIKGEQY
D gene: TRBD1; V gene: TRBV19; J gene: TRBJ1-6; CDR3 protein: ASSDRTGDSPLH
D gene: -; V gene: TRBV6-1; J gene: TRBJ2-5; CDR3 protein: ASTGSGTQY
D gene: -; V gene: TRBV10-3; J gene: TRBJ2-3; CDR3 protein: AIRDPSTDTQY
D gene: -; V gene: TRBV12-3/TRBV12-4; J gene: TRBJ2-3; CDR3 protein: ASSSSRKSDTQY
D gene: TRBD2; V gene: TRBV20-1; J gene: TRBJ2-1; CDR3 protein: SAQREVYNEQF
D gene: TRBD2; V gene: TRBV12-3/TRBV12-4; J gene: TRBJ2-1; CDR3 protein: AIRGTSVNDEQF
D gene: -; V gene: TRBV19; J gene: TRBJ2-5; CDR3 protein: ASSPRARETQY
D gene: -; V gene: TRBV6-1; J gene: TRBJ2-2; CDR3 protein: ASSPLVRFSGVNTGELF
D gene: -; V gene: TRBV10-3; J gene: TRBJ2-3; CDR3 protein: ATTGSLADTQY
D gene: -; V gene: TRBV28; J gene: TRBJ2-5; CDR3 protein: ASSPSGTMRDPY
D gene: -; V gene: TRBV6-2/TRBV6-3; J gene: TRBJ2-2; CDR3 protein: ATRTGRDTGELF
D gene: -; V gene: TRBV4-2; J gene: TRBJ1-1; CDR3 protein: ASSPRLVGTEAF
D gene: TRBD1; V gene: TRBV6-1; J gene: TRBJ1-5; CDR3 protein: ASSPGPGQEH